The rows below give T cell receptor beta chains drawn from one sample of a study of T cells in Graves' hyperthyroidism and ophthalmopathy. MiXCR, run by TCRdb on the multiplex PCR reads, gives a single entry per CDR3 protein. The sample consists of around 340,000 distinct CDR3 sequences, approximately 18% of them appearing once. Source material: blood. Receptors were obtained from a woman aged 25-40 years with Graves' hyperthyroidism that later progressed to Graves' ophthalmopathy. Each CDR3 is given with its conserved first and last residue. D genes are given only for firm matches. Only part of the rows carry a size: once, few, many, or a class if the clone is expanded.

D gene: TRBD1
J gene: TRBJ1-1
clone size: many
V gene: TRBV19
CDR3 protein: CASQVRQGAGTEAFF
CDR3 DNA: TGTGCCAGTCAAGTGAGACAGGGGGCGGGCACTGAAGCTTTCTTT

D gene: TRBD2
J gene: TRBJ2-7
clone size: many
V gene: TRBV5-1
CDR3 protein: CASSLAGGTFYEQYF
CDR3 DNA: TGCGCCAGCAGCTTGGCGGGAGGCACATTCTACGAGCAGTACTTC

D gene: TRBD2
J gene: TRBJ2-1
clone size: many
V gene: TRBV7-2
CDR3 protein: CASSSIGLAGEDEQFF
CDR3 DNA: TGTGCCAGCAGCTCAATAGGTCTAGCGGGAGAGGATGAGCAGTTCTTC

D gene: TRBD2
J gene: TRBJ2-1
clone size: -
V gene: TRBV20-1
CDR3 protein: CSAMASGRRTYNEQFF
CDR3 DNA: TGCAGTGCTATGGCTAGCGGGAGGAGGACCTACAATGAGCAGTTCTTC

D gene: -
J gene: TRBJ1-3
clone size: many
V gene: TRBV12-3/TRBV12-4
CDR3 protein: CASSSITLDLGNTIYF
CDR3 DNA: TGTGCCAGCAGTTCCATTACCCTCGACCTAGGAAACACCATATATTTT

D gene: -
J gene: TRBJ2-3
clone size: many
V gene: TRBV12-3/TRBV12-4
CDR3 protein: CASSWQGSTDTQYF
CDR3 DNA: TGTGCCAGCAGTTGGCAGGGGAGCACAGATACGCAGTATTTT

D gene: TRBD1
J gene: TRBJ1-4
clone size: many
V gene: TRBV28
CDR3 protein: CADRQPGGRQEKLFF
CDR3 DNA: TGTGCCGATCGTCAGCCAGGGGGGCGGCAGGAAAAACTGTTTTTT

D gene: -
J gene: TRBJ1-5
clone size: -
V gene: TRBV15
CDR3 protein: CATNQYGGDQPQHF
CDR3 DNA: TGTGCCACCAACCAATATGGGGGGGATCAGCCCCAGCATTTT

D gene: -
J gene: TRBJ2-5
clone size: many
V gene: TRBV24-1
CDR3 protein: CATSATEEPQYF
CDR3 DNA: TGTGCCACCAGCGCAACGGAGGAGCCCCAGTACTTC

D gene: TRBD2
J gene: TRBJ2-1
clone size: -
V gene: TRBV11-2
CDR3 protein: CASSLVAGGPSQFF
CDR3 DNA: TGTGCCAGCAGCTTAGTAGCGGGCGGTCCCTCGCAGTTCTTC

D gene: TRBD1
J gene: TRBJ1-1
clone size: many
V gene: TRBV28
CDR3 protein: CASSFSGGNTEAFF
CDR3 DNA: TGTGCCAGCAGTTTCTCAGGGGGCAACACTGAAGCTTTCTTT

D gene: -
J gene: TRBJ2-7
clone size: few
V gene: TRBV27
CDR3 protein: CASSLSMGQYEQYF
CDR3 DNA: TGTGCCAGCAGTTTATCGATGGGACAATACGAGCAGTACTTC

D gene: -
J gene: TRBJ2-1
clone size: many
V gene: TRBV5-1
CDR3 protein: CASSLGIAAPYNEQFF
CDR3 DNA: TGCGCCAGCAGCTTGGGGATAGCGGCCCCCTACAATGAGCAGTTCTTC

D gene: -
J gene: TRBJ2-1
clone size: few
V gene: TRBV7-2
CDR3 protein: CASSLGRYNEQFF
CDR3 DNA: TGTGCCAGCAGCCTGGGACGTTACAATGAGCAGTTCTTC

D gene: -
J gene: TRBJ1-1
clone size: few
V gene: TRBV29-1
CDR3 protein: CSVVWWGNTEAFF
CDR3 DNA: TGCAGCGTTGTCTGGTGGGGGAACACTGAAGCTTTCTTT

D gene: -
J gene: TRBJ2-2
clone size: -
V gene: TRBV4-1
CDR3 protein: CASRRENTGELFF
CDR3 DNA: TGCGCCAGCAGGAGGGAGAACACCGGGGAGCTGTTTTTT

D gene: -
J gene: TRBJ1-5
clone size: -
V gene: TRBV4-1
CDR3 protein: CASREGIWQPQHF
CDR3 DNA: TGCGCCAGCAGAGAGGGCATTTGGCAGCCCCAGCATTTT

D gene: TRBD2
J gene: TRBJ2-1
clone size: -
V gene: TRBV7-6
CDR3 protein: CASSFTGLEDGGEQFF
CDR3 DNA: TGTGCCAGCAGCTTTACGGGACTAGAGGACGGAGGTGAGCAGTTCTTC

D gene: -
J gene: TRBJ2-7
clone size: many
V gene: TRBV27
CDR3 protein: CASRRQASWAYEQYF
CDR3 DNA: TGTGCCAGCAGACGACAGGCGAGTTGGGCGTACGAGCAGTACTTC

D gene: -
J gene: TRBJ2-3
clone size: few
V gene: TRBV5-1
CDR3 protein: CASSLGGVEDTDTQYF
CDR3 DNA: TGCGCCAGCAGCTTGGGGGGGGTAGAAGATACAGATACGCAGTATTTT

D gene: -
J gene: TRBJ2-1
clone size: many
V gene: TRBV27
CDR3 protein: CASSTTAYNEQFF
CDR3 DNA: TGTGCCAGCAGTACAACAGCTTACAATGAGCAGTTCTTC

D gene: -
J gene: TRBJ1-2
clone size: many
V gene: TRBV6-5
CDR3 protein: CASSYGAGANYGYTF
CDR3 DNA: TGTGCCAGCAGTTACGGGGCAGGGGCTAACTATGGCTACACCTTC

D gene: -
J gene: TRBJ2-1
clone size: -
V gene: TRBV24-1
CDR3 protein: CATSEWGNEQFF
CDR3 DNA: TGTGCCACCAGTGAATGGGGGAATGAGCAGTTCTTC

D gene: -
J gene: TRBJ1-2
clone size: many
V gene: TRBV2
CDR3 protein: CASSPPRWQIDVYGYTF
CDR3 DNA: TGTGCCAGCAGTCCTCCCCGTTGGCAGATCGACGTCTATGGCTACACCTTC

D gene: -
J gene: TRBJ2-7
clone size: few
V gene: TRBV20-1
CDR3 protein: CSARERGGPYEQYF
CDR3 DNA: TGCAGTGCTAGAGAGAGGGGGGGCCCCTACGAGCAGTACTTC

D gene: TRBD1
J gene: TRBJ2-1
clone size: many
V gene: TRBV18
CDR3 protein: CASSTNRQGSYNEQFF
CDR3 DNA: TGTGCCAGCTCAACGAACCGACAGGGCTCCTACAATGAGCAGTTCTTC

D gene: -
J gene: TRBJ1-2
clone size: many
V gene: TRBV2
CDR3 protein: CATRSHDGYTF
CDR3 DNA: TGTGCCACCCGGTCCCATGATGGCTACACCTTC

D gene: -
J gene: TRBJ2-3
clone size: many
V gene: TRBV11-2
CDR3 protein: CASSLGLVHSTDTQYF
CDR3 DNA: TGTGCCAGCAGCTTAGGACTAGTTCATAGCACAGATACGCAGTATTTT

D gene: -
J gene: TRBJ2-1
clone size: few
V gene: TRBV19
CDR3 protein: CASSIRVPYNEQFF
CDR3 DNA: TGTGCCAGTAGTATTCGCGTCCCCTACAATGAGCAGTTCTTC

D gene: TRBD1
J gene: TRBJ2-3
clone size: few
V gene: TRBV6-4
CDR3 protein: CASSTGTGASDTQYF
CDR3 DNA: TGTGCCAGTTCCACCGGGACAGGGGCTTCAGATACGCAGTATTTT

D gene: -
J gene: TRBJ1-1
clone size: many
V gene: TRBV9
CDR3 protein: CASSVGSSDTEAFF
CDR3 DNA: TGTGCCAGCAGCGTAGGAAGTAGCGACACTGAAGCTTTCTTT

D gene: -
J gene: TRBJ2-7
clone size: many
V gene: TRBV10-3
CDR3 protein: CAISDRDYEQYF
CDR3 DNA: TGTGCCATCAGTGATCGGGACTACGAGCAGTACTTC

D gene: -
J gene: TRBJ2-7
clone size: many
V gene: TRBV30
CDR3 protein: CALGQFSSYEQYF
CDR3 DNA: TGTGCCTTAGGACAGTTTTCATCCTACGAGCAGTACTTC

D gene: -
J gene: TRBJ2-3
clone size: many
V gene: TRBV20-1
CDR3 protein: CSARLLAGMGTDTQYF
CDR3 DNA: TGCAGTGCTAGACTTTTAGCTGGGATGGGCACAGATACGCAGTATTTT

D gene: TRBD1
J gene: TRBJ2-3
clone size: many
V gene: TRBV29-1
CDR3 protein: CSVQDRGLGTDTQYF
CDR3 DNA: TGCAGCGTACAAGACAGGGGTCTCGGGACAGATACGCAGTATTTT

D gene: TRBD2
J gene: TRBJ2-7
clone size: many
V gene: TRBV12-3/TRBV12-4
CDR3 protein: CASSFSGDYYEQYF
CDR3 DNA: TGTGCCAGCAGCTTCAGCGGGGACTACTACGAGCAGTACTTC

D gene: TRBD2
J gene: TRBJ2-1
clone size: -
V gene: TRBV10-3
CDR3 protein: CAITSTTSGRWNEQFF
CDR3 DNA: TGTGCCATCACCTCAACTACTAGCGGGAGGTGGAATGAGCAGTTCTTC

D gene: -
J gene: TRBJ1-6
clone size: few
V gene: TRBV3-1
CDR3 protein: CASSQDGGLGSPLHF
CDR3 DNA: TGTGCCAGCAGCCAAGATGGAGGTCTCGGATCACCCCTCCACTTT

D gene: -
J gene: TRBJ1-1
clone size: few
V gene: TRBV9
CDR3 protein: CASSPTTVNTEAFF
CDR3 DNA: TGTGCCAGCAGCCCTACCACAGTGAACACTGAAGCTTTCTTT

D gene: -
J gene: TRBJ2-5
clone size: -
V gene: TRBV6-1
CDR3 protein: CASSGMTVKYPQETQYF
CDR3 DNA: TGTGCCAGCAGTGGAATGACAGTCAAGTACCCTCAAGAGACCCAGTACTTC